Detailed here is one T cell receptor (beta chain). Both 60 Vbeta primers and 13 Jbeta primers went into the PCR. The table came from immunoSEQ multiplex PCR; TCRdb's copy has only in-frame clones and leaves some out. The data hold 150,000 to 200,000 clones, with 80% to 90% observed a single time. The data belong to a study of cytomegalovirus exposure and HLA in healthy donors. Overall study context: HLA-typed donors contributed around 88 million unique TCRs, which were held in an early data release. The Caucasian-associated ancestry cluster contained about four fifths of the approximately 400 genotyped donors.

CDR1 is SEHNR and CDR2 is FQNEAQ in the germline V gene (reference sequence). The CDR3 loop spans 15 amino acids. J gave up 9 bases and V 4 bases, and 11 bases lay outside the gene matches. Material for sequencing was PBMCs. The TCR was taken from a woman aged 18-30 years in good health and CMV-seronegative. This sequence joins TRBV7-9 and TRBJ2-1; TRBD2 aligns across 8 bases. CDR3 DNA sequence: TGTGCCAGCAGCTCAGAGGGACTAGAAGGTACTGAGCAGTTCTTC. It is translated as CASSSEGLEGTEQFF.